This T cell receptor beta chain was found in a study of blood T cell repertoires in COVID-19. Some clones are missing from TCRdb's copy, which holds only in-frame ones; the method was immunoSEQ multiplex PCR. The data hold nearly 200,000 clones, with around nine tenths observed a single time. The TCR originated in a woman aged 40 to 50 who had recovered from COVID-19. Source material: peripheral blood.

The DNA of the CDR3 is TGTGCCAGTCAAGGGGGATTTGGAGGCACTGAAGCTTTCTTT. Amino acid sequence: CASQGGFGGTEAFF. The chain links TRBV6-6 to TRBJ1-1, with a weak D call TRBD1 (6 bases). Per the germline V gene, CDR1 is MNHNY and CDR2 is SVGAGI (reference sequence). Trimming took 9 bases from V and 4 from J, leaving 18 bases between them. The CDR3 loop spans 14 amino acids.